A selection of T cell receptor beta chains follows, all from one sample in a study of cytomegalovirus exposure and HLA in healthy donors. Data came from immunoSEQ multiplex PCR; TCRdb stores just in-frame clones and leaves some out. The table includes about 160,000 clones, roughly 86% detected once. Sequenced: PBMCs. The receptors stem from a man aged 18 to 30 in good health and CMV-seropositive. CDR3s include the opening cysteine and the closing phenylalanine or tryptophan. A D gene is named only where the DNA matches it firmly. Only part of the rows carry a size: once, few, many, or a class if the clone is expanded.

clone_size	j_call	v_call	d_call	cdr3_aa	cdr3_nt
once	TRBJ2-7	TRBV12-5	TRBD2	CASGNSGEGTHEQYF	TGTGCTAGTGGTAACTCCGGGGAGGGAACGCACGAGCAGTACTTC
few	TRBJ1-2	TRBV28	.	CASQDFSGYTF	TGTGCCAGCCAGGACTTTAGTGGCTACACCTTC
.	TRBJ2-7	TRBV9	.	CASSVGGTGSSYEQYF	TGTGCCAGCAGCGTAGGAGGAACCGGGAGCTCCTACGAGCAGTACTTC
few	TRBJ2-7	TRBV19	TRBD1	CATGQGGEQYF	TGTGCCACAGGACAGGGGGGCGAGCAGTACTTC
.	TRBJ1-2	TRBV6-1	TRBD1	CASSVTGGTYGYTF	TGTGCCAGCAGTGTTACAGGGGGAACCTATGGCTACACCTTC
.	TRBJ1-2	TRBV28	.	CASSLTPTAGGYTF	TGTGCCAGCAGTTTAACACCCACAGCGGGTGGCTACACCTTC
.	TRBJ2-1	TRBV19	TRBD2	CASRGGETTYNEQFF	TGTGCCAGTAGGGGGGGGGAGACTACCTACAATGAGCAGTTCTTC
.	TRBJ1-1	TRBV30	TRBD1	CAWRGQGGTEAFF	TGTGCCTGGAGGGGGCAGGGGGGAACTGAAGCTTTCTTT
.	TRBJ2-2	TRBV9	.	CASSPGGGELFF	TGTGCCAGCAGCCCCGGGGGAGGGGAGCTGTTTTTT
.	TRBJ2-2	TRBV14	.	CASSQVAAGTGELFF	TGTGCCAGCAGCCAAGTTGCGGCCGGCACCGGGGAGCTGTTTTTT
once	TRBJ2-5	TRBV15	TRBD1	CATSSAKGQGWKTQYF	TGTGCCACCAGCAGTGCCAAGGGACAGGGATGGAAGACCCAGTACTTC
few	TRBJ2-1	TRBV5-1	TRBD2	CASSASGGYNEQFF	TGCGCCAGCAGCGCTAGCGGGGGATACAATGAGCAGTTCTTC
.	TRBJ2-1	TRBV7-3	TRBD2	CASSLEGTSGRFNNEQFF	TGTGCCAGCAGCTTAGAGGGGACTAGCGGGAGGTTCAACAATGAGCAGTTCTTC
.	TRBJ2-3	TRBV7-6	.	CASSLNPGFITDTQYF	TGTGCCAGCAGCTTAAATCCCGGGTTTATAACAGATACGCAGTATTTT
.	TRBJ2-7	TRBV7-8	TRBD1	CASSPRARQGAGAEQYF	TGTGCCAGCAGCCCTAGGGCTCGACAGGGGGCCGGAGCTGAGCAGTACTTC
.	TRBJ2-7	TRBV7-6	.	CASSFDAGTVGEQYF	TGTGCCAGCAGCTTTGATGCGGGAACTGTTGGCGAGCAGTACTTC
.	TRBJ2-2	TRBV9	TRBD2	CASSVRTSTTGELFF	TGTGCCAGCAGCGTAAGGACTAGTACCACCGGGGAGCTGTTTTTT
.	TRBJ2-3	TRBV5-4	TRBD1	CASSGRDRDTDTQYF	TGTGCCAGCAGCGGAAGGGACAGAGACACAGATACGCAGTATTTT
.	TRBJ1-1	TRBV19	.	CASSNKPGWAFF	TGTGCCAGTAGTAACAAGCCGGGGTGGGCTTTCTTT
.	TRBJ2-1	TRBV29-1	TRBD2	CSVGARLAESSYNEQFF	TGCAGCGTTGGGGCCAGACTAGCGGAGAGCTCCTACAATGAGCAGTTCTTC
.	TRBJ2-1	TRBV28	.	CASSLEAGYSYNEQFF	TGTGCCAGCAGTTTAGAGGCGGGGTACTCCTACAATGAGCAGTTCTTC
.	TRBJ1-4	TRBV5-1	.	CASSLERQGEKLFF	TGCGCCAGCAGCTTGGAACGGCAGGGGGAAAAACTGTTTTTT
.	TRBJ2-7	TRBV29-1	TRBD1	CSVEVPGGSYEQYF	TGCAGCGTTGAGGTCCCAGGGGGCTCCTACGAGCAGTACTTC
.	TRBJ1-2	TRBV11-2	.	CASSLDAGIPGYTF	TGTGCCAGCAGCTTAGACGCAGGGATCCCTGGCTACACCTTC
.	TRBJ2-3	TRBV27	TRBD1	CASSLTDRGLGDTQYF	TGTGCCAGCAGTTTGACGGACAGGGGGCTTGGAGATACGCAGTATTTT
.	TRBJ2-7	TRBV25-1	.	CASTNRDGEQYF	TGTGCCAGCACGAACAGGGACGGCGAGCAGTACTTC
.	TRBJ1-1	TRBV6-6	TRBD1	CASSRPKDRGNTEAFF	TGTGCCAGCAGTAGACCGAAAGACAGGGGGAACACTGAAGCTTTCTTT
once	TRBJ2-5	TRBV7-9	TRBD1	CASSSGDRVRETQYF	TGTGCCAGCAGCTCCGGGGACAGGGTGAGAGAGACCCAGTACTTC
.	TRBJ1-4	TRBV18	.	CASSPVPREKLFF	TGTGCCAGCTCACCAGTCCCCCGGGAAAAACTGTTTTTT
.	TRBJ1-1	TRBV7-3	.	CASSLAGGPGTTEAFF	TGTGCCAGCAGCTTAGCGGGGGGTCCGGGGACCACTGAAGCTTTCTTT
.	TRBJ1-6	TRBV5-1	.	CASSPTLSGGQSGSPLHF	TGCGCCAGCAGCCCTACCCTGTCCGGAGGGCAGTCGGGTTCACCCCTCCACTTT
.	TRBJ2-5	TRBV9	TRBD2	CASSLGTSGSNQETQYF	TGTGCCAGCAGCCTCGGGACTAGCGGTTCAAACCAAGAGACCCAGTACTTC
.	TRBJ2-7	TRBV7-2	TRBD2	CASSLGASGTLSEQYF	TGTGCCAGCAGCTTAGGGGCTAGCGGGACCCTCTCCGAGCAGTACTTC
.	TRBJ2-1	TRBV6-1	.	CASSGQVSAYNEQFF	TGTGCCAGCAGTGGACAAGTCTCAGCTTACAATGAGCAGTTCTTC